This T cell receptor beta chain was identified during a study of blood T cells in healthy people across ages. A second PCR of about 6 to 11 cycles used a sample-barcoded 5' primer and a J-beta primer mix. TCRdb reanalysed the 5' RACE reads using MiXCR and keeps one entry per CDR3 protein. Seen here are just under 750,000 distinct CDR3 sequences, around a fifth observed once, and the top ten hold 20% to 25%. This clonotype has a handful of counts. CDR1 and CDR2 (germline): SGHDT, YYEEEE. The CDR3 length is 13 residues. V shed 7 bases and J shed 7 bases, with 15 bases lying between them. The sequence was obtained from a man between 65 and 85 years old in good health. The V call is TRBV5-6, the J call TRBJ2-1; no firm D call. Input material: blood. CDR3 bases: TGTGCCAGCCCATGGTGGGATCGGAATGAGCAGTTCTTC. It specifies CASPWWDRNEQFF.